This T cell receptor (beta chain) stems from a study of PD-L1 blockade in urothelial cancer. Study-wide context: Previous chemotherapy exposure amounted to 0 to 3 regimens for patients.

The repertoire was sequenced with immunoSEQ multiplex PCR; TCRdb's copy has only in-frame clones and lacks some. The repertoire has roughly 51,000 clones, 86% of them found once; the top ten carry approximately 23%. This clone appeared a few times. Noted time point: pretreatment peripheral blood. Every patient provided from 1 to 8 samples, collected pretreatment and on-treatment. This CDR3 is 14 amino acids long. The ends lost 6 bases at V and 3 bases at J; junction bases unmatched: 4. Looked up from germline, CDR1 is LNHDA and CDR2 is SQIVND (reference sequence). The sequence came from a man aged 55 to 70 with urothelial cancer. The J gene is TRBJ2-7, the V gene TRBV19; 11 positions agree with TRBD1. This specimen consisted of PBMCs, obtained around atezolizumab (anti-PD-L1) treatment. This chain's CDR3 is CASSAGTGGYEQYF. Written as DNA, the CDR3 is TGTGCCAGTAGCGCCGGGACAGGGGGCTACGAGCAGTACTTC.